The clone carrying this T cell receptor beta chain was seen a handful of times. This specimen belongs to a study of blood T cell repertoires in COVID-19. Background on the study: Donors in the United States, Italy and Spain gave samples during acute or convalescent COVID-19. PBMCs, B-cell-depleted T cells, or T cells provided the cDNA or gDNA that made up the material.

The germline V gene has CDR1 SGHAT and CDR2 FQNNGV. CDR3 length: 15 amino acids. Trimming removed 0 bases from V and 5 bases from J; junction bases left unmatched: 3. Method: immunoSEQ multiplex PCR; TCRdb's copy keeps in-frame clones and lacks some. The sample lists 270,000 or so clones, around nine tenths occurring once. Sequenced: peripheral blood. The sequence derives from a middle-aged woman who had recovered from COVID-19. V is TRBV11-2 and J is TRBJ2-7; TRBD2 aligns across 11 bases. CDR3 amino acids: CASSLERTSGHEQYF. The CDR3 DNA sequence: TGTGCCAGCAGCTTAGAACGGACTAGCGGGCACGAGCAGTACTTC.